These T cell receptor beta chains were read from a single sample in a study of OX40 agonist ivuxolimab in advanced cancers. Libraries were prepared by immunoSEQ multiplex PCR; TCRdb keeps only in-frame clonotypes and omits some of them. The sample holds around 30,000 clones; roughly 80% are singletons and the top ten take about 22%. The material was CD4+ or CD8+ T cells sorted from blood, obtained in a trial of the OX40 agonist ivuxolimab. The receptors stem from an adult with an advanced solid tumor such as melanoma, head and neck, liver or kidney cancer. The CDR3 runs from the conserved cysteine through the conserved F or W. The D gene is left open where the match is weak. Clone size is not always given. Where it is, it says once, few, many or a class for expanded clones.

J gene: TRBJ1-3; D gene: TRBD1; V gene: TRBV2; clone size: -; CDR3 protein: CASSRQGNGNTIYF; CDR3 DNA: TGTGCCAGCAGTCGACAGGGGAACGGAAACACCATATATTTT
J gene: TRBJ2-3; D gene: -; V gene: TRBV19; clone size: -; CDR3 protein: CASSTEGDSTDTQYF; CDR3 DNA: TGTGCCAGTAGTACAGAGGGGGACAGCACAGATACGCAGTATTTT
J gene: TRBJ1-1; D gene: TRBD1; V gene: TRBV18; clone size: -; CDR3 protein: CASSGTQGGSAFF; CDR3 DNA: TGTGCCAGCTCAGGTACCCAAGGGGGCTCAGCTTTCTTT
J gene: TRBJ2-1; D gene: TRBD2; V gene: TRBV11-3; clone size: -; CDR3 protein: CASSEAGTSGNEQFF; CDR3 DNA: TGTGCCAGCAGCGAAGCCGGGACTAGCGGCAATGAGCAGTTCTTC
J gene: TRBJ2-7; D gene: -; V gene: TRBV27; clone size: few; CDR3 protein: CASSFFPSDSYEQYF; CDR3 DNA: TGTGCCAGCAGTTTTTTCCCTAGCGACTCCTACGAGCAGTACTTC
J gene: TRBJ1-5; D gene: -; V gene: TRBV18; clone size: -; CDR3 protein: CASSPQTGDSNQPQHF; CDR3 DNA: TGTGCCAGCTCACCACAGACCGGGGATAGCAATCAGCCCCAGCATTTT
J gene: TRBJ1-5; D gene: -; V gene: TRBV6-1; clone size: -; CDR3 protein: CASSDLGTSNQPQHF; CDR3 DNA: TGTGCCAGCAGTGACTTGGGGACTAGCAATCAGCCCCAGCATTTT
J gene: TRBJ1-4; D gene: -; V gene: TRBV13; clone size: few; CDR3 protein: CASSPTRFYGTNEKLFF; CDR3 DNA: TGTGCCAGCAGCCCTACCCGCTTTTACGGCACTAATGAAAAACTGTTTTTT
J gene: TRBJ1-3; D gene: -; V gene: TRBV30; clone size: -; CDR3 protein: CAWSALRFGNTIYF; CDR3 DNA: TGTGCCTGGAGTGCCCTCAGGTTTGGAAACACCATATATTTT
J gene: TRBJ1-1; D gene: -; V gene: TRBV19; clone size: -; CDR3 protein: CASSMIGGGHTEAFF; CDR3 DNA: TGTGCCAGTAGTATGATTGGGGGAGGACACACTGAAGCTTTCTTT
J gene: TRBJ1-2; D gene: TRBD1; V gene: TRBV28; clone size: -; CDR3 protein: CASGGQVWGYTF; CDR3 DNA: TGTGCCAGCGGGGGACAGGTCTGGGGCTACACCTTC
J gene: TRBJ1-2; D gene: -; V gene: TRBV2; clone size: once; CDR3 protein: CASSERGTYGYTF; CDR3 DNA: TGTGCCAGCAGTGAGAGGGGGACCTATGGCTACACCTTC
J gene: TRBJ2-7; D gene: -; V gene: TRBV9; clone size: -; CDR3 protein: CASSVGDVTYEQYF; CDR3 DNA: TGTGCCAGCAGCGTAGGAGACGTCACCTACGAGCAGTACTTC
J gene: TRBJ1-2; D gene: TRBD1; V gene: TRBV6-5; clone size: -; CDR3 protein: CASRPQGAIGYGYTF; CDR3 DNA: TGTGCCAGCAGACCACAGGGGGCAATCGGCTATGGCTACACCTTC
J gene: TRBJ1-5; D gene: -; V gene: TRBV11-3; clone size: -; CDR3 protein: CASSLQSFGSNQPQHF; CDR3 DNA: TGTGCCAGCAGCTTACAGTCCTTCGGAAGCAATCAGCCCCAGCATTTT
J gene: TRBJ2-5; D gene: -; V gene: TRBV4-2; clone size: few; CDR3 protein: CASSQGRTGTPETQYF; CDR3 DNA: TGTGCCAGCAGCCAAGGGAGAACAGGGACACCAGAGACCCAGTACTTC
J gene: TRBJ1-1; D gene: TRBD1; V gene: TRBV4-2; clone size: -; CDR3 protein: CASSQDRTGPSGEAFF; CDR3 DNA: TGTGCCAGCAGCCAAGATAGGACAGGGCCCTCAGGCGAAGCTTTCTTT
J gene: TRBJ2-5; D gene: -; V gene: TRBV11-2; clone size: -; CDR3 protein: CASSLAGTQYF; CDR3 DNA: TGTGCCAGCAGCTTGGCCGGGACCCAGTACTTC
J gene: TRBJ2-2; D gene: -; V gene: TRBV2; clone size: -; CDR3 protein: CASSESSTNTGELFF; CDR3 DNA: TGTGCCAGCAGTGAGTCCAGCACGAACACCGGGGAGCTGTTTTTT
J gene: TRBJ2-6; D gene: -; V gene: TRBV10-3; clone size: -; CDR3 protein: CAISESSSSGANVLTF; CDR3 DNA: TGTGCCATCAGTGAGTCGAGTTCCTCTGGGGCCAACGTCCTGACTTTC
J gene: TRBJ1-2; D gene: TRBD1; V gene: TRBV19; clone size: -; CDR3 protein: CASSSTGQDYRGYTF; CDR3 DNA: TGTGCCAGTAGTTCTACGGGACAGGATTATCGTGGCTACACCTTC
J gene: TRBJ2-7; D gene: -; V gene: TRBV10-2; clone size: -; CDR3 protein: CASSDPGISYEQYF; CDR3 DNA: TGCGCCAGCAGTGACCCAGGTATAAGTTACGAGCAGTACTTC
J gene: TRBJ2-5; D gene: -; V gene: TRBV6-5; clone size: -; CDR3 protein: CASSTTGEETQYF; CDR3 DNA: TGTGCCAGCAGTACGACGGGGGAAGAGACCCAGTACTTC
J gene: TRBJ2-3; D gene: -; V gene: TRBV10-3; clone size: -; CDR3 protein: CAISDGADTQYF; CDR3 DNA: TGTGCCATCAGTGATGGAGCAGATACGCAGTATTTT
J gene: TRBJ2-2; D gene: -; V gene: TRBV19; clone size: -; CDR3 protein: CASSIGTGELFF; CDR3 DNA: TGTGCCAGTAGTATCGGTACCGGGGAGCTGTTTTTT
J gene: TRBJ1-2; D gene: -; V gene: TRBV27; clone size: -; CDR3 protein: CASSRTFKQDGYTF; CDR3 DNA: TGTGCCAGCAGCAGGACCTTTAAACAGGATGGCTACACCTTC
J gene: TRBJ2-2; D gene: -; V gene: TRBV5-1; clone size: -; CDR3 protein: CASRGAEGSGELFF; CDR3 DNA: TGCGCCAGCAGAGGGGCAGAGGGGTCCGGGGAGCTGTTTTTT
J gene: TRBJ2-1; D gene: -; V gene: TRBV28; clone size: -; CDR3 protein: CASFRANEQFF; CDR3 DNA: TGTGCCAGTTTTCGGGCCAATGAGCAGTTCTTC
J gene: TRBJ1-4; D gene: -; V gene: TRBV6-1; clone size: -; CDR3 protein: CASSEGQGAEKLFF; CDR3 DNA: TGTGCCAGCAGTGAAGGGCAGGGAGCCGAAAAACTGTTTTTT
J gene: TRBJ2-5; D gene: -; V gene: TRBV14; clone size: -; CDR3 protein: CASSQDWRGTQYF; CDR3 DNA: TGTGCCAGCAGCCAAGATTGGCGGGGAACCCAGTACTTC
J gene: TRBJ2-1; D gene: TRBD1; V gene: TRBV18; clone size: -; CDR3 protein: CASSPGQTLYNEQFF; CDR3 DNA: TGTGCCAGCTCACCGGGACAGACACTATACAATGAGCAGTTCTTC
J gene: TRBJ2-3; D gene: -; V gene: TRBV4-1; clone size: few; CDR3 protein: CASSLGVDTDTQYF; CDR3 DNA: TGCGCCAGCAGCCTAGGGGTCGACACAGATACGCAGTATTTT
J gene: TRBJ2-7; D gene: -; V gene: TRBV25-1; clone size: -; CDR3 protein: CASSPGYEQYF; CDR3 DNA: TGTGCCAGCAGTCCGGGATACGAGCAGTACTTC
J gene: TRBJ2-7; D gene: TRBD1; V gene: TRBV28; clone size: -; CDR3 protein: CASRQGGSYEQYF; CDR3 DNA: TGTGCCAGCAGACAGGGGGGATCCTACGAGCAGTACTTC
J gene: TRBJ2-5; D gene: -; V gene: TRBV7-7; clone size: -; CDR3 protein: CASSLIAGNQETQYF; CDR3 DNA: TGTGCTAGCAGCTTAATCGCTGGAAATCAAGAGACCCAGTACTTC
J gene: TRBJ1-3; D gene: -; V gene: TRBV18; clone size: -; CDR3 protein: CASSLQDPSSGNTIYF; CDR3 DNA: TGTGCCAGCTCACTCCAAGACCCCAGCTCTGGAAACACCATATATTTT
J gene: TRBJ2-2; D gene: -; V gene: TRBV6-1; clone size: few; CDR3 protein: CASRHQTGELFF; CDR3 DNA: TGTGCCAGCAGGCACCAAACCGGGGAGCTGTTTTTT
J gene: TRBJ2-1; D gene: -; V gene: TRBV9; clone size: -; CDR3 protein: CASSAGLVDEQFF; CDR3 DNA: TGTGCCAGCAGCGCGGGCCTGGTCGATGAGCAGTTCTTC
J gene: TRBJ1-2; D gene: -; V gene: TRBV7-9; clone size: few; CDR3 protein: CASRREVNYGYTF; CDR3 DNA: TGTGCCAGCAGGCGGGAAGTTAACTATGGCTACACCTTC
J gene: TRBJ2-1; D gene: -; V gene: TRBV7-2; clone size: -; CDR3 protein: CASSSYAGAIKNEQFF; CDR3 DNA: TGTGCCAGCAGCTCGTATGCGGGGGCTATTAAGAATGAGCAGTTCTTC
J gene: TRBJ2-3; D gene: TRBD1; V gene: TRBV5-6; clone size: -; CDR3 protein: CASSLVGQGVTDTQYF; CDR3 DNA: TGTGCCAGCAGCTTGGTAGGACAGGGGGTTACAGATACGCAGTATTTT
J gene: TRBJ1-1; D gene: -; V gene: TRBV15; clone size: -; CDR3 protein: CATSRGREINTEAFF; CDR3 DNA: TGTGCCACCAGCAGAGGCAGGGAAATCAACACTGAAGCTTTCTTT
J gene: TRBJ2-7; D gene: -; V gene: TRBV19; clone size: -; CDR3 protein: CASSTGYEQYF; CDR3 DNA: TGTGCCAGTAGTACCGGCTACGAGCAGTACTTC
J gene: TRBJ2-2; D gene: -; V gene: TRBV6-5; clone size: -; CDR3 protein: CASRGGWGAGELFF; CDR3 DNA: TGTGCCAGCCGAGGGGGGTGGGGCGCCGGGGAGCTGTTTTTT
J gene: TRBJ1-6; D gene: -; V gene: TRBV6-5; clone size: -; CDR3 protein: CASSSGVDSPLHF; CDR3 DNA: TGTGCCAGCAGTTCTGGGGTGGATTCACCCCTCCACTTT
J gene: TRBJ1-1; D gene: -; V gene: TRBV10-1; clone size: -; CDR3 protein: CASSEFPRQIPAFF; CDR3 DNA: TGCGCCAGCAGTGAGTTTCCTCGACAGATTCCAGCTTTCTTT
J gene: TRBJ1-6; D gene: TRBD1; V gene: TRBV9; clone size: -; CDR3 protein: CASSAQGARNSPLHF; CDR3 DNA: TGTGCCAGCAGCGCACAGGGGGCAAGGAATTCACCCCTCCACTTT
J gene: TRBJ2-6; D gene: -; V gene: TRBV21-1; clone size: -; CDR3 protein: CASSNLNGQGSGSGANVLTF; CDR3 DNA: TGTGCCAGCAGCAATCTTAACGGGCAGGGGTCTGGGTCTGGGGCCAACGTCCTGACTTTC
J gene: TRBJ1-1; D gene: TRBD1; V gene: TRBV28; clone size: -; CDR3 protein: CASSLGDRVNTEAFF; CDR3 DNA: TGTGCCAGCAGTTTGGGGGACAGGGTGAACACTGAAGCTTTCTTT
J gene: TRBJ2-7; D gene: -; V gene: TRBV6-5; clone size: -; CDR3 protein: CASSYSRGYEQYF; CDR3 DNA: TGTGCCAGCAGTTATAGCAGGGGCTACGAGCAGTACTTC
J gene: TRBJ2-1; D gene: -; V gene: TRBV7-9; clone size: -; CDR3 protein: CASSKEGGPYNEQFF; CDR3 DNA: TGTGCCAGCAGCAAAGAGGGGGGGCCCTACAATGAGCAGTTCTTC
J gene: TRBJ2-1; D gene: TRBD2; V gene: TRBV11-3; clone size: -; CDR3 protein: CASSRAGASGNEQFF; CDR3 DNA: TGTGCCAGCAGCCGAGCGGGGGCCTCTGGTAATGAGCAGTTCTTC
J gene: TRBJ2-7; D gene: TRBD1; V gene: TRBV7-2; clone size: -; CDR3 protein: CASSRARGPSYEQYF; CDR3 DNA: TGTGCCAGCAGCCGCGCCAGGGGGCCCTCCTACGAGCAGTACTTC
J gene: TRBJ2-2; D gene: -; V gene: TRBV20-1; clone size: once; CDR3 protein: CSARYSGELFF; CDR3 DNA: TGCAGTGCTAGATACTCCGGGGAGCTGTTTTTT
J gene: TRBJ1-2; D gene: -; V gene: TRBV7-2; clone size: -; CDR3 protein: CASSRNYGYTF; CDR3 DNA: TGTGCCAGCAGCCGAAACTATGGCTACACCTTC
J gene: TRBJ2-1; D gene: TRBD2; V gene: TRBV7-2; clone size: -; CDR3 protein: CASSPRTSATSYNEQFF; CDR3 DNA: TGTGCCAGCAGCCCACGGACTAGCGCGACATCCTACAATGAGCAGTTCTTC
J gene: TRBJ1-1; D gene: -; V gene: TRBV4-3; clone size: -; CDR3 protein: CASSQEQGTEAFF; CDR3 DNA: TGCGCCAGCAGCCAAGAACAGGGCACTGAAGCTTTCTTT
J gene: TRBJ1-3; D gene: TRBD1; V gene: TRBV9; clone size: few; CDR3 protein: CASSEPGGTGNTIYF; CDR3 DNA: TGTGCCAGCAGTGAACCAGGGGGCACTGGAAACACCATATATTTT
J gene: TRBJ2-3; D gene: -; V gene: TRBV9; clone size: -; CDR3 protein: CASSVNPIFDTQYF; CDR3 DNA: TGTGCCAGCAGCGTAAATCCGATTTTTGATACGCAGTATTTT